These 32 T cell receptor beta chains originate from one sample sequenced in a study of blood T cell repertoires in COVID-19. This table comes from immunoSEQ multiplex PCR, and its TCRdb copy is limited to in-frame clones, with some not included. The sample lists about 240,000 clones, about 86% occurring once. The specimen sequenced was PBMCs or T cells enriched from blood (not recorded which). These TCRs come from a woman aged 35 to 49 with acute COVID-19.

The genes are TRBV5-1 and TRBJ1-6, with D tentatively TRBD1 (5 bases). The V end lost 0 bases, the J end lost 9 bases, and 13 bases lay between the germline ends. In germline, CDR1 is SGHRS, CDR2 YFSETQ. This CDR3 is 15 amino acids long. The CDR3 DNA reads TGCGCCAGCAGCTTGGCGGTCAGGGCTGTTTCACCCCTCCACTTT. This encodes CASSLAVRAVSPLHF.

This chain connects TRBV5-4 to TRBJ1-2; possible D gene TRBD1, 6 bases. V lost 1 base, J lost 4 bases, and 11 bases lay in between. This CDR3 has 14 amino acids. From germline, CDR1 is SGHNT and CDR2 YYREEE (reference sequence). The CDR3 nucleotides read TGTGCCAGCAGCTTGAGGGGGGGCGGCTATGGCTACACCTTC. This sequence encodes CASSLRGGGYGYTF.

The CDR3 nucleotides are TGCGCCAGCAGCCGCGGGGAGGACAAAAGTTACGAGCAGTACTTC. Encoded protein: CASSRGEDKSYEQYF. The chain recombines TRBV4-1 with TRBJ2-7, with D tentatively TRBD2 (6 bases). Germline CDR1 MGHRA, CDR2 YSYEKL. The CDR3 extends over 15 amino acids. Trimming stripped 4 bases from V and 4 bases from J, with 17 bases between.

V usage is TRBV2 and J usage is TRBJ1-2; D remains unclear. V was clipped by 0 bases and J by 4 bases, with 6 bases between them. This CDR3 contains 13 residues. In germline, CDR1 is SNHLY, CDR2 FYNNEI. The DNA for the CDR3 is TGTGCCAGCAGTGAAGCTATCCTCTATGGCTACACCTTC. Its protein product is CASSEAILYGYTF.

The chain employs TRBV19 and TRBJ2-1, with unresolved D. This CDR3 comprises 15 residues. Trimming took off 1 base at V and 7 bases at J, with 14 bases between the two ends. From germline, CDR1 is LNHDA and CDR2 SQIVND (reference sequence). The CDR3 sequence: CASSIALSLGNEQFF. The CDR3 nucleotides are TGTGCCAGTAGTATAGCCCTCTCTCTAGGAAATGAGCAGTTCTTC. The full variable domain, rest sourced from reference TRBV19 and TRBJ2-1, is DGGITQSPKYLFRKEGQNVTLSCEQNLNHDAMYWYRQDPGQGLRLIYYSQIVNDFQKGDIAEGYSVSREKKESFPLTVTSAQKNPTAFYLCASSIALSLGNEQFFGPGTRLTVL.

The chain combines TRBV5-1 with TRBJ1-6, with 8 positions matching TRBD1. Germline CDR1 SGHRS, CDR2 YFSETQ. The V and J ends lost 4 bases and 7 bases, in that order; junction bases with no gene match: 13. The CDR3 covers 17 residues. The CDR3 DNA follows: TGCGCCAGCAGCCCATCTACCGGGACAGGATCCAATTCACCCCTCCACTTT. It encodes CASSPSTGTGSNSPLHF.

The rearrangement uses TRBV27 and TRBJ2-7, with no clear D. The CDR3 spans 15 residues. The V and J ends lost 1 base and 0 bases respectively, with 10 bases between them. CDR1 is MNHEY, CDR2 SMNVEV, per germline (reference sequence). In DNA form, the CDR3 reads TGTGCCAGCAGTTTATTTGGTAAGAGCTCCTACGAGCAGTACTTC. It translates to CASSLFGKSSYEQYF.

The chain has TRBV9 and TRBJ2-1; TRBD2 matches at 14 bases. Germline CDR1 is SGDLS and CDR2 is YYNGEE. V lost 0 bases to trimming and J lost 6 bases; unmatched junction nucleotides: 11. The CDR3 has 19 amino acids. The CDR3 DNA reads as TGTGCCAGCAGCGTAGCGGGACTAGCGGGAGAGGCTATCCCCAATGAGCAGTTCTTC. Its translation: CASSVAGLAGEAIPNEQFF.

The chain uses TRBV27 and TRBJ1-4; 8 nucleotides agree with TRBD1. The CDR3 sequence is 14 residues long. The ends lost 4 bases at V and 8 bases at J; junction bases unmatched: 6. In germline, CDR1 is MNHEY, CDR2 SMNVEV (reference sequence). The CDR3 loop is CASSSQHRGEKLFF. Here the CDR3 DNA reads TGTGCCAGCAGTTCACAGCACAGGGGGGAAAAACTGTTTTTT.

The rearrangement links TRBV6-5 to TRBJ2-7; D possibly corresponds to TRBD2 (6 bases). The CDR3 is 15 amino acids. Per the germline V gene, CDR1 is MNHEY and CDR2 is SVGAGI. V was pared by 0 bases and J by 0 bases, with 9 bases between. The DNA for the CDR3 is TGTGCCAGCAGTTACTCGAGGCGGGACTCCTACGAGCAGTACTTC. This encodes CASSYSRRDSYEQYF.

The chain links TRBV19 to TRBJ2-7; 11 bases map to TRBD1. After removal of 10 bases from V and 4 bases from J, the junction contained 9 bases not matched to a gene. Germline loops: CDR1 LNHDA, CDR2 SQIVND (reference sequence). The CDR3 loop spans 14 amino acids. The CDR3 protein is CATARDRGGYEQYF. CDR3 coding DNA: TGTGCCACCGCCCGGGACAGGGGGGGGTACGAGCAGTACTTC.

Here the CDR3 reads CASSSGTSGSSTDTQYF. As DNA, the CDR3 is TGTGCCAGTAGTTCCGGGACTAGCGGTTCTAGCACAGATACGCAGTATTTT. The chain couples TRBV19 to TRBJ2-3; 11 bases fit TRBD2. Trimming cost V 5 bases and J 0 bases; bases outside gene matches: 7. CDR3 length: 17 amino acids. The germline CDR1 and CDR2 sequences are LNHDA and SQIVND (reference sequence).

The chain has TRBV7-3 and TRBJ2-1; TRBD2 agrees at 9 bases. The CDR3 length is 15 residues. Germline V CDR1 and CDR2: SGHTA, FQGTGA. The V and J ends lost 5 bases and 7 bases, in that order; junction bases with no gene match: 9. CDR3 in DNA: TGTGCCAGCAGCAAGCCCGGGACTAGCAGAAATGAGCAGTTCTTC. Residues: CASSKPGTSRNEQFF.

Here the CDR3 DNA reads TGTGCCAGCAGCCCTGGGACAGGGGGCTTTTCCTACAATGAGCAGTTCTTC. It encodes CASSPGTGGFSYNEQFF. The V and J genes are TRBV3-1 (or the pseudogene TRBV3-2) and TRBJ2-1, with 12 bases identical to TRBD1. The trim removed 4 bases at V and 1 base at J, leaving 5 bases unmatched. This CDR3 has 17 amino acids. The germline V gene has CDR1 LGHDT and CDR2 YNNKEL (reference sequence).

The chain couples TRBV2 to TRBJ1-2; D is unresolved. V was pared by 3 bases and J by 2 bases, with 4 bases between. Germline values: CDR1 SNHLY, CDR2 FYNNEI. CDR3 size: 12 residues. In DNA form, the CDR3 reads TGTGCCAGCAGTGAGAGCAACTATGGCTACACCTTC. Its protein is CASSESNYGYTF.

Note on this clone: In the same sample, other DNA sequences code for this CDR3. V usage is TRBV9 and J usage is TRBJ2-3, with 8 positions matching TRBD2. Per the germline V gene, CDR1 is SGDLS and CDR2 is YYNGEE. The CDR3 consists of 15 residues. The V segment lost 2 bases and the J segment 0 bases; nucleotides outside the gene matches: 2. Here the CDR3 DNA reads TGTGCCAGCAGCGTTAGCGGGACTAGCACAGATACGCAGTATTTT. As protein: CASSVSGTSTDTQYF.

This clone has a single count. The CDR3 here is CASSFRLAGGPYYEQYF. CDR3 nucleotide sequence: TGTGCCAGCAGCTTCCGACTAGCGGGAGGTCCCTACTACGAGCAGTACTTC. The chain combines TRBV7-2 with TRBJ2-7; 13 nucleotides align to TRBD2. The CDR3 has 17 amino acids. CDR1 and CDR2 from the germline V gene are SGHTA and FQGNSA. Germline trimming cut 3 bases from V and 3 bases from J; bases unmatched to any gene: 8.

V and J are TRBV12-3 or TRBV12-4 and TRBJ1-1; 7 bases map to TRBD1. The V segment lost 5 bases and the J segment 8 bases; nucleotides outside the gene matches: 5. The CDR3 extends over 12 amino acids. This chain's CDR3 is CASSRTGVEAFF. The DNA of the CDR3 is TGTGCCAGCAGTCGGACAGGAGTAGAAGCTTTCTTT.

The gene calls are TRBV6-1 and TRBJ1-1, with D unclear. This CDR3 spans 13 amino acids. Germline-derived CDR1 and CDR2 are MNHNS and SASEGT. Trimming removed 2 bases from V and 1 base from J, with 5 bases in between. The chain's CDR3 is CASSESSNTEAFF. Here the CDR3 DNA reads TGTGCCAGCAGTGAATCGTCGAACACTGAAGCTTTCTTT.

This sequence joins TRBV30 and TRBJ1-5; 8 bases are shared with TRBD1. The CDR3 is 13 residues long. Germline values: CDR1 GTSNPN, CDR2 SVGIG (reference sequence). Unmatched junction bases numbered 4, after V lost 5 bases and J lost 4 bases. CDR3: CAWGQGGNQPQHF. The CDR3 nucleotides read TGTGCCTGGGGACAGGGTGGTAATCAGCCCCAGCATTTT.

J is TRBJ1-1 and V is TRBV5-1; 8 bases line up with TRBD1. Trimming cost V 6 bases and J 4 bases; bases outside gene matches: 11. This CDR3 has 15 residues. CDR1 is SGHRS and CDR2 is YFSETQ in the germline V gene. This CDR3 is CASKIGQGAGTEAFF. CDR3 bases: TGCGCCAGCAAAATCGGGCAGGGGGCGGGCACTGAAGCTTTCTTT.

The chain joins TRBV3-1 (or the pseudogene TRBV3-2) to TRBJ1-1; D may be TRBD1 (5 bases). The ends were cut back, 3 bases at V and 1 base at J, with 9 bases in the middle. CDR1 is LGHDT and CDR2 is YNNKEL in the germline V gene (reference sequence). This CDR3 has 14 residues. Here the CDR3 DNA reads TGTGCCAGCAGCCACGGACAACCGAACACTGAAGCTTTCTTT. Amino acid sequence: CASSHGQPNTEAFF.

This chain links TRBV2 with TRBJ2-5, with 7 bases aligning to TRBD2. The CDR3 consists of 16 residues. J lost 3 bases, V lost 4 bases, and 11 bases had no gene match. Germline CDR1 and CDR2: SNHLY and FYNNEI. The CDR3, as DNA: TGTGCCAGCAGTGGACAACTCGCCGGGACTAAAGAGACCCAGTACTTC. Amino acid sequence: CASSGQLAGTKETQYF.

The V and J genes are TRBV27 and TRBJ1-6, with 9 bases identical to TRBD1. This CDR3 has 16 residues. V was clipped by 5 bases and J by 6 bases; unmatched bases: 8. Germline CDR1 reads MNHEY; CDR2 reads SMNVEV (reference sequence). As DNA, the CDR3 is TGTGCCAGCAGTCTGCGGACAGGGGTACCTAATTCACCCCTCCACTTT. Translated, it gives CASSLRTGVPNSPLHF.

This clone was seen a handful of times. Here the CDR3 reads CASSESRGEQYF. The CDR3, as DNA: TGTGCCAGCAGTGAAAGTAGGGGGGAGCAGTACTTC. The chain carries TRBV6-1 and TRBJ2-7, with D possibly being TRBD1 (6 bases). The CDR3 spans 12 residues. Between the trimmed V and J ends, which lost 2 bases and 7 bases, there was a span of 9 bases. Germline-derived CDR1 and CDR2 are MNHNS and SASEGT.

The V and J genes are TRBV29-1 and TRBJ2-7, with 9 bases lining up with TRBD1. The CDR3 length is 15 residues. Germline CDR1 is SQVTM and CDR2 is ANQGSEA. V was pared by 4 bases and J by 3 bases, with 10 bases of the junction left unmatched. The CDR3 region has the DNA TGCAGCGTTGCCCTAACGACAGGGGGGGACTACGAGCAGTACTTC. It is translated as CSVALTTGGDYEQYF.

The rearrangement links TRBV9 to TRBJ1-5, with D possibly matching TRBD1 (5 bases). The CDR3 loop spans 21 amino acids. CDR1 and CDR2 (germline): SGDLS, YYNGEE. V was pared by 1 base and J by 2 bases, with 28 bases between. Here the CDR3 reads CASSVKPIPGSLVLGNQPQHF. DNA of the CDR3: TGTGCCAGCAGCGTAAAACCTATCCCAGGGTCCCTGGTCTTAGGCAATCAGCCCCAGCATTTT.

The chain joins TRBV6-5 to TRBJ2-7; maybe TRBD1 (8 bases). The CDR3 covers 15 residues. Germline CDR1 is MNHEY and CDR2 is SVGAGI. Trimming shortened V by 4 bases and J by 4 bases, and 17 bases separated the two germline ends. The CDR3 region has the DNA TGTGCCAGCAGTTCGTCGCACAGGGGGGGATACGAGCAGTACTTC. Translation: CASSSSHRGGYEQYF.

This sequence joins TRBV11-2 and TRBJ1-2, with D unclear. Looked up from germline, CDR1 is SGHAT and CDR2 is FQNNGV. CDR3 length: 15 residues. Trimming took off 1 base at V and 3 bases at J, with 12 bases between the two ends. The CDR3 loop reads CASSLVRVPDYGYTF. CDR3 bases: TGTGCCAGCAGCTTAGTACGGGTGCCGGACTATGGCTACACCTTC.

This chain's CDR3 is CASSPAPGVEKLFF. CDR3 DNA sequence: TGTGCCAGCTCACCAGCCCCAGGGGTTGAAAAACTGTTTTTT. J is TRBJ1-4 and V is TRBV18, with D perhaps TRBD1 (6 bases). This CDR3 comprises 14 residues. Trimming removed 2 bases from V and 7 bases from J, with 11 bases in between. CDR1 and CDR2 from the germline V gene are KGHSH and LQKENI.

CDR3 nucleotide sequence: TGTGCCAGCAGTTTATACTTACAGGGGGCCAAAAGCACTGAAGCTTTCTTT. Residues: CASSLYLQGAKSTEAFF. The J gene is TRBJ1-1, the V gene TRBV27; 9 positions match TRBD1. V shed 1 base, J shed 4 bases, and the junction held 10 bases outside the gene matches. Germline CDR1 and CDR2: MNHEY and SMNVEV (reference sequence). The CDR3 is 17 residues long.

This sequence joins TRBV7-2 and TRBJ1-1; tentatively, D is TRBD1 (5 bases). The CDR3 sequence is 14 residues long. Trimming cost V 0 bases and J 1 base, with 6 bases left between them. Germline assignment: CDR1 SGHTA and CDR2 FQGNSA. The CDR3 spells CASSLAGGNTEAFF. The CDR3 DNA reads as TGTGCCAGCAGCTTAGCGGGGGGGAACACTGAAGCTTTCTTT.